The 5 T cell receptor beta chains below all came from one sample that was sequenced in a study of blood T cell repertoires in COVID-19. Data came from immunoSEQ multiplex PCR; TCRdb stores just in-frame clones and leaves some out. The data hold roughly 56,000 clones, with roughly nine tenths observed a single time. Sequenced: peripheral blood. Source of these receptors: a woman aged 60-75 years with COVID-19, enrolled during active disease.

J is TRBJ1-1 and V is TRBV4-3; TRBD1 aligns across 8 bases. From germline, CDR1 is LGHNA and CDR2 YSLEER. The V and J ends lost 10 bases and 0 bases, in that order; junction bases with no gene match: 4. The CDR3 length is 13 residues. DNA of the CDR3: TGCGCCACCAGACAGGGGATGAACACTGAAGCTTTCTTT. Encoded protein: CATRQGMNTEAFF.

The chain uses TRBV11-2 and TRBJ1-2; 7 positions match TRBD1. After removal of 5 bases from V and 4 bases from J, the junction contained 4 bases not matched to a gene. Germline CDR1 is SGHAT and CDR2 is FQNNGV. This CDR3 region has 13 residues. CDR3 loop: CASSQGQAYGYTF. CDR3 nucleotide sequence: TGTGCCAGCAGCCAAGGACAGGCCTATGGCTACACCTTC.

V is TRBV7-9 and J is TRBJ1-2; D ambiguous. The ends were cut back, 1 base at V and 2 bases at J, with 8 bases in the middle. Germline-derived CDR1 and CDR2 are SEHNR and FQNEAQ (reference sequence). The CDR3 has 14 amino acids. The CDR3: CASSLVVENYGYTF. In nucleotides, the CDR3 is TGTGCCAGCAGCTTAGTTGTAGAAAACTATGGCTACACCTTC.

This chain uses TRBV5-1 with TRBJ2-7, with 7 bases fitting TRBD1. Looked up from germline, CDR1 is SGHRS and CDR2 is YFSETQ. The CDR3 sequence is 16 residues long. V shed 0 bases, J shed 3 bases, and the junction held 9 bases outside the gene matches. The CDR3 DNA follows: TGCGCCAGCAGCTTGGACCCAGGGGGTTTGATCTACGAGCAGTACTTC. It translates to CASSLDPGGLIYEQYF.

This sequence joins TRBV27 and TRBJ1-3, with 9 bases that match TRBD1. The trim removed 5 bases at V and 1 base at J, leaving 3 bases unmatched. Per germline, CDR1 MNHEY and CDR2 SMNVEV (reference sequence). The CDR3 has 15 amino acids. The CDR3 loop reads CASSTGTGSGNTIYF. The CDR3 DNA follows: TGTGCCAGCAGTACCGGGACAGGGTCTGGAAACACCATATATTTT.